Shown below are 30 T cell receptor beta chains from a single sample sequenced in a study of blood T cell repertoires in COVID-19. Sequenced by immunoSEQ multiplex PCR; TCRdb stores in-frame clones only, minus some. The table has around 280,000 clones, around nine tenths seen once. The sample taken for sequencing was peripheral blood. These receptors were obtained from a man aged 65 to 85 with acute or convalescent COVID-19.

This clone is a singleton in its sample. The chain uses TRBV28 and TRBJ1-2, with a weak D call TRBD1 (5 bases). Germline V gene lookup returns CDR1 MDHEN and CDR2 SYDVKM. CDR3 size: 15 residues. The ends were cut back, 1 base at V and 4 bases at J, with 13 bases in the middle. Written as DNA, the CDR3 is TGTGCCAGCAGTTTATCCCCGGGACTTCCCTATGGCTACACCTTC. Translation gives CASSLSPGLPYGYTF.

This chain links TRBV5-4 with TRBJ2-2; D ambiguous. Germline V lookup: CDR1 SGHNT, CDR2 YYREEE (reference sequence). The V and J ends lost 1 base and 6 bases respectively, with 4 bases between them. The length of the CDR3 is 12 residues. The chain's CDR3 is CASSLRSGELFF. The CDR3 DNA follows: TGTGCCAGCAGCTTGCGGTCCGGGGAGCTGTTTTTT. Full variable domain (missing parts from reference TRBV5-4 and TRBJ2-2): ETGVTQSPTHLIKTRGQQVTLRCSSQSGHNTVSWYQQALGQGPQFIFQYYREEENGRGNFPPRFSGLQFPNYSSELNVNALELDDSALYLCASSLRSGELFFGEGSRLTVL.

The chain joins TRBV28 to TRBJ1-2; D not certain. With 1 base removed from V and 4 bases from J, the gap between germline ends came to 10 bases. CDR1 and CDR2 from the germline V gene are MDHEN and SYDVKM. The CDR3 length is 14 residues. CDR3 sequence: CASSLSARLYGYTF. In nucleotides, the CDR3 is TGTGCCAGCAGTTTATCGGCAAGACTCTATGGCTACACCTTC.

The chain is built from TRBV9 and TRBJ2-2, with TRBD2 identical over 7 bases. There are 16 residues in the CDR3. Trimming took 5 bases from V and 2 from J; bases not matched to a gene: 9. CDR1 is SGDLS, CDR2 YYNGEE, per germline. The DNA for the CDR3 is TGTGCCAGCAGTGTCCATCCGGGACTAAACACCGGGGAGCTGTTTTTT. Its translation is CASSVHPGLNTGELFF.

This chain joins TRBV7-3 and TRBJ1-5; tentative D call: TRBD1 (6 bases). V was pared by 5 bases and J by 0 bases, with 11 bases between. This CDR3 spans 15 amino acids. CDR1 and CDR2 from the germline V gene are SGHTA and FQGTGA. Here the CDR3 DNA reads TGTGCCAGCAGCCCAAACAGGGATAGCAATCAGCCCCAGCATTTT. Translating it yields CASSPNRDSNQPQHF.

This clone was counted a single time. The rearrangement links TRBV5-4 to TRBJ2-3; possibly TRBD1 for D (5 bases). CDR1 and CDR2 (germline): SGHNT, YYREEE (reference sequence). Between the trimmed V and J ends, which lost 5 bases and 8 bases, there was a span of 21 bases. The CDR3 is 15 amino acids. CDR3 nucleotide sequence: TGTGCCAGCAGAGCTTGGGGTAGGGGTTTGGGTACGCAGTATTTT. It codes for CASRAWGRGLGTQYF. Full variable domain (missing parts from reference TRBV5-4 and TRBJ2-3): ETGVTQSPTHLIKTRGQQVTLRCSSQSGHNTVSWYQQALGQGPQFIFQYYREEENGRGNFPPRFSGLQFPNYSSELNVNALELDDSALYLCASRAWGRGLGTQYFGPGTRLTVL.

The DNA for the CDR3 is TGTGCCAGCAGGGCTTTGGGACAGGGTGTGAACACTGAAGCTTTCTTT. It codes for CASRALGQGVNTEAFF. This rearrangement joins TRBV28 to TRBJ1-1; the match to TRBD1 covers 9 bases. The J segment lost 0 bases and the V segment lost 6 bases, leaving 8 bases of the junction unmatched. The CDR3 runs 16 residues. The germline V gene has CDR1 MDHEN and CDR2 SYDVKM.

CDR3 DNA sequence: TGTGCCAGCAGCTTCCCAACAGGGGGCTCTGGAAACACCATATATTTT. Protein sequence: CASSFPTGGSGNTIYF. The chain employs TRBV5-6 and TRBJ1-3, with 8 nucleotides matching TRBD1. With V trimmed by 2 bases and J by 0 bases, 4 bases remained unmatched. The CDR3 totals 16 residues. Germline CDR1 and CDR2: SGHDT and YYEEEE. The complete variable domain, with remaining parts taken from reference TRBV5-6 and TRBJ1-3, reads DAGVTQSPTHLIKTRGQQVTLRCSPKSGHDTVSWYQQALGQGPQFIFQYYEEEERQRGNFPDRFSGHQFPNYSSELNVNALLLGDSALYLCASSFPTGGSGNTIYFGEGSWLTVV.

V gene TRBV5-5 combines with J gene TRBJ2-5, with 10 bases matching TRBD1. Germline lookup yields CDR1 SGHKS and CDR2 YYEKEE (reference sequence). This CDR3 has 15 residues. With V trimmed by 2 bases and J by 9 bases, 10 bases remained unmatched. The CDR3 DNA is TGTGCCAGCAGCTTACAGCGCGGGACAGGGGTGTCCCAGTACTTC. This sequence encodes CASSLQRGTGVSQYF.

J is TRBJ1-2 and V is TRBV6-5, with 9 bases identical to TRBD1. The CDR3 loop spans 14 amino acids. The J segment lost 2 bases and the V segment lost 6 bases, leaving 4 bases of the junction unmatched. Looked up from germline, CDR1 is MNHEY and CDR2 is SVGAGI. CDR3 sequence reads: CASRDRGGNYGYTF. CDR3 DNA: TGTGCCAGCAGGGACAGGGGCGGGAACTATGGCTACACCTTC.

The chain recombines TRBV24-1 with TRBJ2-5; 12 bases agree with TRBD1. Germline V CDR1 and CDR2: KGHDR, SFDVKD. The V gene end was trimmed by 3 bases and the J gene end by 5 bases; junction bases not matched to a gene: 9. This CDR3 comprises 17 residues. The CDR3 region is CATSDVPGQGAGETQYF. In nucleotides, the CDR3 is TGTGCCACCAGTGATGTACCGGGACAGGGGGCCGGCGAGACCCAGTACTTC.

In this sample, this clone turned up once. The chain combines TRBV5-4 with TRBJ2-1; a possible D gene is TRBD2 (6 bases). Germline assignment: CDR1 SGHNT and CDR2 YYREEE (reference sequence). There are 13 residues in the CDR3. The V gene lost 3 bases and the J gene lost 15 bases, with 19 bases spanning the gap. CDR3 sequence: CASSSTSWGSWFF. Written as DNA, the CDR3 is TGTGCCAGCAGCTCAACTAGCTGGGGGAGTTGGTTCTTC.

The chain has TRBV10-3 and TRBJ2-1, with 7 positions matching TRBD1. The junction had 6 bases not matched to a gene; V was cut back by 6 bases and J by 4 bases. The length of the CDR3 is 14 residues. Germline values: CDR1 ENHRY, CDR2 SYGVKD. The CDR3 is CAIRTGTEYNEQFF. CDR3 coding DNA: TGTGCCATCAGAACCGGGACAGAGTACAATGAGCAGTTCTTC.

This chain links TRBV11-2 with TRBJ1-6, with D perhaps matching TRBD1 (6 bases). Germline CDR1 and CDR2: SGHAT and FQNNGV. The CDR3 contains 13 residues. The V gene lost 4 bases and the J gene lost 7 bases, with 8 bases spanning the gap. This CDR3 reads CASSSTGNSPLHF. DNA of the CDR3: TGTGCCAGCAGCTCTACAGGGAATTCACCCCTCCACTTT.

This clone was detected once. V usage is TRBV9 and J usage is TRBJ2-7; D unclear. CDR3 length: 14 residues. Trimming removed 4 bases from V and 0 bases from J, with 11 bases in between. Germline values: CDR1 SGDLS, CDR2 YYNGEE. The chain's CDR3 is CASSPGQASYEQYF. DNA of the CDR3: TGTGCCAGCAGCCCTGGTCAGGCCTCCTACGAGCAGTACTTC.

The count of this clone is one. The J gene is TRBJ2-6, the V gene TRBV4-3; 7 bases line up with TRBD1. Trimming cost V 4 bases and J 0 bases; bases outside gene matches: 0. CDR1 LGHNA and CDR2 YSLEER come from the germline V gene. This CDR3 has 15 amino acids. This CDR3 is CASSRQGSGANVLTF. In nucleotides, the CDR3 is TGCGCCAGCAGCCGACAGGGCTCTGGGGCCAACGTCCTGACTTTC.

V and J are TRBV6-5 and TRBJ2-7, with 9 bases lining up with TRBD1. CDR3 size: 15 residues. Germline CDR1 is MNHEY and CDR2 is SVGAGI. The J segment lost 0 bases and the V segment lost 6 bases, leaving 6 bases of the junction unmatched. CDR3 coding DNA: TGTGCCAGCAGAACCGGGACAGGGTTCTCCTACGAGCAGTACTTC. Translated: CASRTGTGFSYEQYF.

V usage is TRBV4-3 and J usage is TRBJ1-4; 8 bases line up with TRBD1. The V segment lost 1 base and the J segment 4 bases; nucleotides outside the gene matches: 2. The CDR3 loop spans 15 amino acids. Looked up from germline, CDR1 is LGHNA and CDR2 is YSLEER. Here the CDR3 DNA reads TGCGCCAGCAGCCAAGGACAGGGGATTAATGAAAAACTGTTTTTT. As protein: CASSQGQGINEKLFF.

The chain recombines TRBV15 with TRBJ1-5, with D maybe TRBD1 (6 bases). Germline loops: CDR1 LNHNV, CDR2 YYDKDF (reference sequence). Trimming shortened V by 1 base and J by 5 bases, and 12 bases separated the two germline ends. The length of the CDR3 is 15 residues. The CDR3 here is CATSRGSDSYQPQHF. CDR3 DNA: TGTGCCACCAGCAGAGGGTCGGACAGCTATCAGCCCCAGCATTTT.

The chain carries TRBV6-5 and TRBJ1-2, with a tentative D call TRBD1 (5 bases). Trimming took off 8 bases at V and 7 bases at J, with 14 bases between the two ends. The CDR3 runs to 12 residues. Germline V lookup: CDR1 MNHEY, CDR2 SVGAGI. The CDR3 is CASASGFFGYTF. In DNA form, the CDR3 reads TGTGCCAGCGCTTCAGGGTTTTTTGGCTACACCTTC.

The V call is TRBV30, the J call TRBJ2-3; 15 positions agree with TRBD2. This CDR3 contains 16 residues. The trim removed 3 bases at V and 6 bases at J, leaving 7 bases unmatched. In germline, CDR1 is GTSNPN, CDR2 SVGIG (reference sequence). As DNA, the CDR3 is TGTGCCTGGAGCATGGGACTAGCGGGAGGATCCGATACGCAGTATTTT. It codes for CAWSMGLAGGSDTQYF.

The chain carries TRBV3-1 (or the pseudogene TRBV3-2) and TRBJ2-7; D remains ambiguous. Germline V CDR1 and CDR2: LGHDT, YNNKEL (reference sequence). The CDR3 totals 13 residues. V gave up 0 bases and J gave up 3 bases, with 6 bases separating them. The CDR3 is CASSQDVSYEQYF. CDR3 sequence (DNA): TGTGCCAGCAGCCAAGATGTCAGCTACGAGCAGTACTTC.

The chain uses TRBV21-1 and TRBJ1-5. TRBV21-1 is reported as a pseudogene. CDR3 length: 16 amino acids. For the CDR3, the DNA is TGTGCCAGCAGCAAAAAGGGGGGGACACAAAATCAGCCCCAGCATTTT. Encoded protein: CASSKKGGTQNQPQHF.

The chain uses TRBV30 and TRBJ2-7; D gene uncertain. Trimming pared 3 bases from V and 1 base from J, leaving 10 bases between. The CDR3 has 13 amino acids. Per germline, CDR1 GTSNPN and CDR2 SVGIG (reference sequence). CDR3 protein: CAWRSPNSYEQYF. The DNA of the CDR3 is TGTGCCTGGAGGAGCCCGAATTCCTACGAGCAGTACTTC.

The CDR3 bases are TGCGCCAGCAGCTTGGGGCAGGACTACGAGCAGTACTTC. Amino acid sequence: CASSLGQDYEQYF. The chain recombines TRBV5-1 with TRBJ2-7; D remains ambiguous. The CDR3 consists of 13 residues. Germline V gene sequence: CDR1 SGHRS, CDR2 YFSETQ. The ends were cut back, 0 bases at V and 3 bases at J, with 7 bases in the middle.

This rearrangement joins TRBV19 to TRBJ1-2, with a possible D match to TRBD1 (6 bases). Germline values: CDR1 LNHDA, CDR2 SQIVND (reference sequence). The V gene lost 7 bases and the J gene lost 4 bases, with 22 bases spanning the gap. CDR3 length equals 16 residues. The CDR3 bases are TGTGCCAGTACCCTCGTATACCCGGACAGAGTCTATGGCTACACCTTC. This sequence encodes CASTLVYPDRVYGYTF. The complete variable domain, with remaining parts taken from reference TRBV19 and TRBJ1-2, reads DGGITQSPKYLFRKEGQNVTLSCEQNLNHDAMYWYRQDPGQGLRLIYYSQIVNDFQKGDIAEGYSVSREKKESFPLTVTSAQKNPTAFYLCASTLVYPDRVYGYTFGSGTRLTVV.

The J gene is TRBJ1-2, the V gene TRBV6-5, with D perhaps TRBD1 (6 bases). The germline CDR1 and CDR2 sequences are MNHEY and SVGAGI. V lost 7 bases and J lost 4, with 13 bases in between. This CDR3 region has 13 residues. CDR3 coding DNA: TGTGCCAGCACCGACACAGGGATCTATGGCTACACCTTC. It codes for CASTDTGIYGYTF.

The chain has TRBV29-1 and TRBJ1-2; TRBD1 matches at 10 bases. Germline V CDR1 and CDR2: SQVTM, ANQGSEA. This CDR3 region has 13 residues. V was pared by 4 bases and J by 4 bases, with 3 bases of the junction left unmatched. The CDR3 sequence is CSVGGTGAYGYTF. The CDR3 DNA sequence: TGCAGCGTTGGCGGGACAGGGGCCTATGGCTACACCTTC.

This clone has just a few counts. Different DNA sequences within this sample yield the same CDR3. The chain recombines TRBV3-1 (or the pseudogene TRBV3-2) with TRBJ1-2; perhaps TRBD1 as D (6 bases). V shed 0 bases and J shed 4 bases, with 9 bases lying between them. Germline V gene data show CDR1 as LGHDT and CDR2 as YNNKEL (reference sequence). The CDR3 totals 14 residues. The CDR3 DNA reads TGTGCCAGCAGCCAAGAGCAGGGGCGCTATGGCTACACCTTC. Translating it yields CASSQEQGRYGYTF.

The chain joins TRBV2 to TRBJ1-1; D perhaps matches TRBD1 (5 bases). Germline V CDR1 and CDR2: SNHLY, FYNNEI. V was shortened by 3 bases and J by 5 bases, with 10 bases between the two germline ends. The CDR3 spans 13 residues. The CDR3 here is CASSDLGGTEAFF. The CDR3 DNA follows: TGTGCCAGCAGTGACCTGGGGGGTACTGAAGCTTTCTTT.